This is a list of T cell receptor beta chains from one sample in a study of neurological immune-mediated disorders. TCRdb ran MiXCR on the 5' RACE reads and lists one entry per CDR3 protein. The data hold around 50,000 distinct CDR3 sequences, with 16% observed a single time. Sequenced input: PBMCs. These receptors were obtained from a man in his 60s in good health. The CDR3 runs from the conserved cysteine through the conserved F or W. Each record gives: J gene, D gene, clone size, V gene, CDR3 protein, CDR3 DNA. The D gene is left open where the match is weak. Size values are once, few and many counts, or a class for expanded clones, and some rows have none.

>TRBJ2-1|TRBD2|few|TRBV7-3
CASSSGTTSYNEQFF
TGTGCCAGCAGCTCAGGGACTACCTCCTACAATGAGCAGTTCTTC
>TRBJ1-2|-|few|TRBV7-9
CASSLSGGGYTF
TGTGCCAGCAGCTTATCTGGTGGAGGCTACACCTTC
>TRBJ2-3|TRBD2|-|TRBV20-1
CSADVKSRLLAGGDTQYF
TGCAGTGCTGACGTAAAATCCAGGCTGCTAGCGGGAGGAGATACGCAGTATTTT
>TRBJ2-3|TRBD2|few|TRBV6-5
CASRPGTSAKDTQYF
TGTGCCAGCAGACCGGGGACTAGCGCGAAAGATACGCAGTATTTT
>TRBJ2-3|-|medium-sized|TRBV5-1
CASSLADTQYF
TGCGCCAGCAGCTTAGCGGATACGCAGTATTTT
>TRBJ2-1|-|many|TRBV7-2
CASSWGRGRVINEQFF
TGTGCCAGCAGCTGGGGGCGAGGGAGGGTAATCAATGAGCAGTTCTTC
>TRBJ2-4|TRBD1|many|TRBV7-9
CASSLAGRGQEGNIQYF
TGTGCCAGCAGCTTAGCTGGTCGGGGACAGGAGGGAAACATTCAGTACTTC
>TRBJ2-4|-|many|TRBV20-1
CSTGVAKNIQYF
TGCAGTACGGGGGTAGCCAAAAACATTCAGTACTTC
>TRBJ2-3|-|many|TRBV12-3/TRBV12-4
CASSSRYTQYF
TGTGCCAGCAGTTCTAGGTACACGCAGTATTTT
>TRBJ2-2|TRBD2|many|TRBV7-7
CASSSPTAGGPGELFF
TGTGCCAGCAGCTCCCCGACGGCGGGAGGTCCCGGGGAGCTGTTTTTT
>TRBJ2-3|TRBD2|-|TRBV5-1
CASRLAGVPTDTQYF
TGCGCCAGCAGGCTAGCGGGAGTCCCCACAGATACGCAGTATTTT
>TRBJ2-3|TRBD1|many|TRBV27
CASSLSFWVAGQGDTQYF
TGTGCCAGCAGTTTATCCTTTTGGGTAGCGGGACAGGGGGATACGCAGTATTTT
>TRBJ2-1|TRBD2|many|TRBV4-1
CASSQEWGLAGDEQFF
TGCGCCAGCAGCCAGGAGTGGGGACTAGCGGGAGATGAGCAGTTCTTC
>TRBJ2-1|-|-|TRBV3-1
CASSQGGWNEQFF
TGTGCCAGCAGCCAAGGCGGGTGGAATGAGCAGTTCTTC